This T cell receptor beta chain derives from a study of OX40 agonist ivuxolimab in advanced cancers. V shed 0 bases and J shed 4 bases, with 4 bases lying between them. CDR3 length equals 13 residues. Germline CDR1 SEHNR, CDR2 FQNEAQ (reference sequence). Only one count was recorded for this clone. The protocol was immunoSEQ multiplex PCR, while the TCRdb copy is restricted to in-frame clones and leaves out a portion. The table includes around 35,000 clones, approximately 81% detected once. The rearrangement uses TRBV7-9 and TRBJ1-3; D remains unclear. The sequence was collected from an adult with an advanced solid tumor such as melanoma, head and neck, liver or kidney cancer. The sample consisted of CD4+ or CD8+ T cells sorted from blood, taken in a trial of the OX40 agonist ivuxolimab. CDR3 in DNA: TGTGCCAGCAGCTTAGCGCGGGGAAACACCATATATTTT. Protein product: CASSLARGNTIYF.